This T cell receptor (beta chain) was sequenced during a study of cytomegalovirus exposure and HLA in healthy donors. Notes on the study in general: Later work associated roughly 17,000 TCR beta sequences with HLA alleles at 0.05 false discovery rate. Specific recognition of CMV antigens was confirmed in vitro for a few chains (all CMV-associated). The authors later found TCR association rates varying by HLA locus, with DRB1 most and HLA-C fewest. Most of the TCR beta V segments (in an earlier analysis) were productive either about 87% or about 30% of the time.

The germline V gene has CDR1 ENHRY and CDR2 SYGVKD. Trimming cost V 3 bases and J 1 base, with 9 bases left between them. The CDR3 runs 14 residues. A word on this clone: What it binds is not known.

PCR amplification relied on 60 Vbeta primers (plus 13 Jbeta primers). TCRdb keeps only in-frame clones here, not all; method: immunoSEQ multiplex PCR. The profile shows about 130,000 clones, about 80% of them singletons. This sequence joins TRBV10-3 and TRBJ1-2, with D tentatively TRBD1 (6 bases). The sequencing input was PBMCs. The TCR sequence derives from a human donor in good health. The CDR3 loop is CAISEQGYNYGYTF. The CDR3 DNA reads TGTGCCATCAGTGAACAGGGCTATAACTATGGCTACACCTTC.